The following is a T cell receptor beta chain sequence with its context. The data are from a study of blood T cell repertoires in COVID-19. For the study at large: COVID-19 samples, acute and convalescent, were from the United States, Italy and Spain.

CDR3 size: 13 residues. CDR1 and CDR2 from the germline V gene are MNHNY and SVGAGI (reference sequence). Unmatched junction bases numbered 3, after V lost 2 bases and J lost 5 bases. Followed longitudinally, the Seattle patients had been enrolled during active infection. Profiling relied on immunoSEQ multiplex PCR, and the TCRdb table lists in-frame clones only, not all of them. The sample lists under 200,000 clones; roughly 93% were seen once. The genes are TRBV6-6 and TRBJ2-7, with 7 nucleotides matching TRBD2. Material: peripheral blood. The TCR was taken from a man younger than 30 with COVID-19, enrolled during active disease. In DNA, the CDR3 is TGTGCCAGCAGTTACGTGACTAGCCACGAGCAGTACTTC. This sequence encodes CASSYVTSHEQYF.